Below are 15 T cell receptor beta chains sequenced from a single sample in a study of T cell responses to AZD1222 COVID-19 vaccine. The repertoire was sequenced with immunoSEQ multiplex PCR; TCRdb's copy has only in-frame clones and lacks some. Of roughly 20,000 clones in the sample, 70% to 85% were seen once. The sequencing used peripheral blood, collected on day 0 of AZD1222 vaccination. Receptors were obtained from an adult in good health.

This chain joins TRBV7-5 and TRBJ2-7; the table's D call, TRBD1, has no DNA check behind it. TRBV7-5 constitutes a pseudogene. The CDR3 has 16 residues. DNA for the CDR3: TGTGTCAGAAGGCACATGGTGGGACACGGAAAGTGCGAGCAGTACTTC. Translating gives CVRRHMVGHGKCEQYF.

The chain joins TRBV10-2 to TRBJ2-7; 8 bases are shared with TRBD2. Trimming took 7 bases from V and 2 from J; bases not matched to a gene: 1. Germline V lookup: CDR1 WSHSY, CDR2 SAAADI. The CDR3 extends over 12 amino acids. For the CDR3, the DNA is TGCGCCAGCATCGGGGGGGCCTACGAGCAGTACTTC. This encodes CASIGGAYEQYF.

This clone occurred a few times. V and J are TRBV6-5 and TRBJ1-2; the match to TRBD1 covers 8 bases. CDR3 length: 15 residues. J gave up 5 bases and V 2 bases, and 7 bases lay outside the gene matches. Per germline, CDR1 MNHEY and CDR2 SVGAGI. The CDR3 here is CASSYLTGGRYGYTF. The CDR3, as DNA: TGTGCCAGCAGTTACCTAACAGGGGGACGGTATGGCTACACCTTC.

The V call is TRBV5-8, the J call TRBJ1-2; D gene unclear. The CDR3 contains 15 residues. From germline, CDR1 is SGHTS and CDR2 YDEGEE. V was shortened by 3 bases and J by 5 bases, with 17 bases between the two germline ends. For the CDR3, the DNA is TGTGCCAGCAGCTCGGGGTTCGACGAAGGGTATGGCTACACCTTC. Amino acid sequence: CASSSGFDEGYGYTF.

The chain uses TRBV5-1 and TRBJ2-2, with 7 bases that match TRBD2. The CDR3 is 16 amino acids. The germline V gene has CDR1 SGHRS and CDR2 YFSETQ. Trimming cost V 0 bases and J 1 base; bases outside gene matches: 3. The CDR3 here is CASSLDLAENTGELFF. CDR3 nucleotides: TGCGCCAGCAGCTTGGATCTAGCGGAGAACACCGGGGAGCTGTTTTTT.

This clone was picked up a small number of times. The V and J genes are TRBV3-1 (or the pseudogene TRBV3-2) and TRBJ2-1; 13 positions agree with TRBD2. CDR1 is LGHDT and CDR2 is YNNKEL in the germline V gene (reference sequence). The CDR3 is 16 residues long. Trimming took 9 bases from V and 8 from J; bases not matched to a gene: 13. The CDR3, as DNA: TGTGCCAGTATCTCACTAGCGGGGGGGCCTAGTGATGAGCAGTTCTTC. Its translation: CASISLAGGPSDEQFF.

The chain joins TRBV3-1 (or the pseudogene TRBV3-2) to TRBJ1-1; 7 bases map to TRBD1. There are 13 residues in the CDR3. Germline V lookup: CDR1 LGHDT, CDR2 YNNKEL (reference sequence). V shed 3 bases and J 3 bases; nucleotides not matched to a gene: 1. As DNA, the CDR3 is TGTGCCAGCAGCCAGGGGACAGACACTGAAGCTTTCTTT. Amino acid sequence: CASSQGTDTEAFF.

The V and J genes are TRBV7-9 and TRBJ2-2, with D perhaps TRBD1 or TRBD2 (5 bases each). The CDR3 runs to 15 residues. The ends were cut back, 0 bases at V and 2 bases at J, with 7 bases in the middle. Germline CDR1 reads SEHNR; CDR2 reads FQNEAQ (reference sequence). In nucleotides, the CDR3 is TGTGCCAGCAGCTTAGCGGGACCAAACACCGGGGAGCTGTTTTTT. Its translation is CASSLAGPNTGELFF.

CDR3 in DNA: TGTGCCAGCAGCGTAGAGGGCGCGGGAGTGTACGAGCAGTACTTC. Translated: CASSVEGAGVYEQYF. The genes are TRBV9 and TRBJ2-7; 7 bases map to TRBD2. The V and J ends lost 0 bases and 4 bases, in that order; junction bases with no gene match: 7. This CDR3 comprises 15 residues. The germline CDR1 and CDR2 sequences are SGDLS and YYNGEE.

V is TRBV7-2 and J is TRBJ2-2, with D possibly matching TRBD2 (5 bases). This CDR3 region has 14 residues. V lost 3 bases and J 8 bases, leaving 13 bases between the germline ends. CDR1 is SGHTA and CDR2 is FQGNSA in the germline V gene. Here the CDR3 DNA reads TGTGCCAGCAGCTTGGGGAGTGACTGGGGGGAGCTGTTTTTT. As protein: CASSLGSDWGELFF.

The J gene is TRBJ2-3, the V gene TRBV2; D not certain. The germline V gene encodes CDR1 SNHLY and CDR2 FYNNEI. The CDR3 runs 14 residues. Trimming shortened V by 6 bases and J by 4 bases, and 14 bases separated the two germline ends. The CDR3 sequence is CASRSSSGSDTQYF. The CDR3 DNA reads TGTGCCAGCAGAAGCTCCTCCGGCTCAGATACGCAGTATTTT.

The chain couples TRBV6-2 or TRBV6-3 to TRBJ2-2; 7 bases fit TRBD2. Germline CDR1 is MNHEY and CDR2 is SVGEGT. There are 17 residues in the CDR3. Trimming removed 5 bases from V and 7 bases from J; junction bases left unmatched: 16. CDR3 region: CASSRNVLAASGGELFF. The CDR3 DNA sequence: TGTGCCAGCAGTAGAAACGTTCTAGCGGCAAGCGGCGGGGAGCTGTTTTTT.

This chain connects TRBV6-5 to TRBJ1-2; 9 bases fit TRBD1. Looked up from germline, CDR1 is MNHEY and CDR2 is SVGAGI. V dropped 6 bases and J dropped 8; count of bases not matched to a gene: 7. The CDR3 extends over 13 amino acids. The CDR3 bases are TGTGCCAGCAGACTCACAGGGGGCAACGGCTACACCTTC. Its protein is CASRLTGGNGYTF.

The gene calls are TRBV20-1 and TRBJ2-1; D not certain. Germline-derived CDR1 and CDR2 are DFQATT and SNEGSKA (reference sequence). Between the trimmed V and J ends, which lost 3 bases and 9 bases, there was a span of 9 bases. The CDR3 consists of 11 residues. Here the CDR3 reads CSARAPGEQFF. The CDR3 DNA reads TGCAGTGCTAGGGCCCCGGGTGAGCAGTTCTTC.

The chain joins TRBV16 to TRBJ2-5, with D unresolved. Germline CDR1 is KGHSY and CDR2 is FQNENV. CDR3 length equals 14 residues. Trimming left V 3 bases short and J 5 bases short, with 13 bases between. DNA of the CDR3: TGTGCCAGCAGCCACACCGGAAGGTGGGAGACCCAGTACTTC. Amino acid sequence: CASSHTGRWETQYF.